This note documents a single TCR beta chain sequence. Other nucleotide sequences in the sample specify the same CDR3. Authors' methods: Reference gene primers were amplified, and this amplification served to estimate nucleated cell counts. The assay was immunoSEQ multiplex PCR, and TCRdb's table has in-frame clones only and misses some. The V and J calls and clone size were taken over from that table, and D and trimming were inferred from the DNA. The sample contains 180,000 or so clones, 75% to 80% of which appear only once. The record originates from a study of blood T cell repertoires in COVID-19. On the study more broadly: Samples came from the United States, Italy and Spain, spanning acute and convalescent COVID-19. PBMCs, B-cell-depleted T cells, or T cells were the source of the cDNA or gDNA that made up the material.

CDR3 length: 13 residues. Trimming cost V 3 bases and J 5 bases, with 8 bases left between them. CDR1 and CDR2 from the germline V gene are LGHNA and YSLEER. The receptor's source is a woman in her forties or fifties with active or convalescent COVID-19. The sample consisted of peripheral blood. This chain joins TRBV4-3 and TRBJ1-5; D is perhaps TRBD1 (6 bases). CDR3 sequence reads: CASSQNRDQPQHF. The CDR3 coding sequence is TGCGCCAGCAGCCAGAACAGGGATCAGCCCCAGCATTTT.